Sequencing of this T cell receptor (beta chain) was carried out in a study of CD8+CD57+ T cells in acquired aplastic anemia. V gave up 5 bases and J gave up 7 bases, with 10 bases separating them. The CDR3 length is 13 residues. CDR1 and CDR2 (germline): KGHDR, SFDVKD. Both TCR beta VDJ combination and CDR3 sequence profiling were carried out. Genomic DNA was the template for this profiling. From the reads, TCRdb called clonotypes with MiXCR, one entry per CDR3 protein. The table has under 350,000 distinct CDR3 sequences, 45% to 70% seen once. Sequenced: sorted CD4+, CD8+, or CD8+CD57+ T cells (not recorded which) from PBMCs. This rearrangement joins TRBV24-1 to TRBJ2-2, with D possibly TRBD2 on 5 matching bases. The TCR comes from a human donor with severe aplastic anemia or a healthy control (not recorded which). CDR3 in amino acids: CATSAKGVGELFF. CDR3 coding DNA: TGTGCCACCAGTGCGAAGGGAGTCGGGGAGCTGTTTTTT.